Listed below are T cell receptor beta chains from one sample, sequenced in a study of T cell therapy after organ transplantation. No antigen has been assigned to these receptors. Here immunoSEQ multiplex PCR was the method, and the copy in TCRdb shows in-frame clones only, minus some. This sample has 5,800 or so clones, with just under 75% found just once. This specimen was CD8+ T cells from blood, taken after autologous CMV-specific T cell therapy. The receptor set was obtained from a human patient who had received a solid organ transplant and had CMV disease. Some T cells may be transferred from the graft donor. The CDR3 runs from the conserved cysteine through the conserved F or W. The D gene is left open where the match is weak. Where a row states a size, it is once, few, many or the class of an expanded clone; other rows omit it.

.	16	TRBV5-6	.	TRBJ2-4	CASSLVQGGAKNIQYF	TGTGCCAGCAGCTTGGTACAGGGTGGGGCCAAAAACATTCAGTACTTC
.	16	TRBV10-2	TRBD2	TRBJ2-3	CASRTGLAGGADTQYF	TGCGCCAGCAGGACCGGACTAGCGGGAGGGGCAGATACGCAGTATTTT
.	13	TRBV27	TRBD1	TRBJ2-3	CASRDRDTDTQYF	TGTGCCAGTCGGGACAGGGACACAGATACGCAGTATTTT
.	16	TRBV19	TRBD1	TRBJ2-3	CASSIAGQGWADTQYF	TGTGCCAGTAGTATAGCGGGACAGGGCTGGGCAGATACGCAGTATTTT
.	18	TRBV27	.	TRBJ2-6	CASSLEYSGFSGANVLTF	TGTGCCAGCAGTTTGGAGTATTCGGGGTTCTCTGGGGCCAACGTCCTGACTTTC
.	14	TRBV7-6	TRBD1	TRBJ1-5	CASSVSTGVRPQHF	TGTGCCAGCAGCGTAAGCACAGGGGTGAGGCCCCAGCATTTT
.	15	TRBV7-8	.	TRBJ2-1	CASDEEFGSYNEQFF	TGTGCCAGCGACGAGGAGTTCGGGTCCTACAATGAGCAGTTCTTC
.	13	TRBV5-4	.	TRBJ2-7	CASSPQGSYEQYF	TGTGCCAGCAGTCCACAGGGTAGCTACGAGCAGTACTTC
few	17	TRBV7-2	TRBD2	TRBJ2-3	CASSSYGGRAPEDTQYF	TGTGCCAGCAGTTCCTACGGCGGGAGGGCACCTGAAGATACGCAGTATTTT
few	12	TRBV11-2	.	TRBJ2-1	CASSTLGNEQFF	TGTGCCAGCAGCACACTGGGGAATGAGCAGTTCTTC
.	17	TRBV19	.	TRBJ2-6	CASSIPGLLSGANVLTF	TGTGCCAGTAGTATACCCGGACTCCTCTCTGGGGCCAACGTCCTGACTTTC
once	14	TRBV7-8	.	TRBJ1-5	CASSSTDSNQPQHF	TGTGCCAGCAGCTCCACAGATAGCAATCAGCCCCAGCATTTT
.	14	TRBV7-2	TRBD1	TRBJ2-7	CASSIGQGAYEQYF	TGTGCCAGCAGCATCGGACAGGGGGCCTACGAGCAGTACTTC
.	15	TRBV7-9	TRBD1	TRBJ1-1	CASSPAQGARTEAFF	TGTGCCAGCAGCCCCGCCCAGGGGGCGCGCACTGAAGCTTTCTTT
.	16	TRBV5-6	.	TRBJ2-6	CASSLTGSSGANVLTF	TGTGCCAGCAGCTTGACAGGGAGCTCTGGGGCCAACGTCCTGACTTTC